This T cell receptor beta chain was identified in a study of Graves' ophthalmopathy and Graves' hyperthyroidism. Amplification targeted the TCR beta CDR3 regions, with RNA transcripts as the source material. A first-round RT-PCR used HTBI primers, followed by a second-round multiplex PCR. TCRdb reprocessed the multiplex PCR reads with MiXCR, giving one entry per CDR3 protein. The sample has 680,000 or so distinct CDR3 sequences, 20% to 25% seen once; the top ten hold around 6.5%. Sequencing was carried out using peripheral blood. The clonotype originates from a woman under 30 with stable Graves' hyperthyroidism. Some clones in this sample may be carry-over from other donors' samples.

This CDR3 reads CATSRALPGQGIIENGYTF. The CDR3 DNA reads TGTGCCACCAGCAGAGCCCTACCGGGACAGGGCATTATTGAGAATGGCTACACCTTC. The chain has TRBV15 and TRBJ1-2, with 9 positions matching TRBD1. Germline loops: CDR1 LNHNV, CDR2 YYDKDF (reference sequence). Trimming at V came to 1 base and at J to 6 bases, leaving 18 bases not matched to a gene. The CDR3 loop spans 19 amino acids.